This record concerns one T cell receptor (beta chain) sequence. The antigen remains undetermined. Germline CDR1 is KGHDR and CDR2 is SFDVKD. The CDR3 extends over 14 amino acids. V dropped 5 bases and J dropped 5 bases, with 12 bases sitting between them. The source of the sample is a study of identical twins. Study-level points and caveats: Out-of-frame TCR alpha sharing observed in monozygotic twins exceeded model estimates. Rather than following the same donors, the conclusions depended on cross-sectional statistical analysis.

Unique molecular identifiers were present on the cDNA, and a universal primer site came from template switching. From the 5' RACE reads, TCRdb called clonotypes with MiXCR, one entry per CDR3 protein. The profile shows hundreds of thousands of distinct CDR3 sequences, 9% to 15% of them singletons. Healthy Caucasians provided all donations. The data were also submitted as part of a second study, on yellow fever vaccine responses in identical twins.

The genes are TRBV24-1 and TRBJ2-1, with D unresolved. The TCR comes from a woman aged 18-29 years in good health. Sequencing was carried out using PBMCs. CDR3 sequence: CATSAPARNNEQFF. CDR3 bases: TGTGCCACCAGTGCCCCCGCTAGAAACAATGAGCAGTTCTTC.